This T cell receptor (beta chain) was captured by sequencing in a study of cytomegalovirus exposure and HLA in healthy donors. CDR1 LNHDA and CDR2 SQIVND come from the germline V gene (reference sequence). Trimming pared 3 bases from V and 2 bases from J, leaving 13 bases between. This CDR3 is 15 amino acids long. A word on this clone: Its antigen is still unknown.

Study results and limitations: Specific recognition of CMV antigens was confirmed in vitro for a few chains (all CMV-associated). Most TCR sequences were seen very rarely across donors, but some public TCRs occurred in many. Altogether, some 170 TCR beta chains were recorded as cytomegalovirus-associated. As was reported, the classifier diagnosed cytomegalovirus status with high specificity and sensitivity.

The protocol was immunoSEQ multiplex PCR, while the TCRdb copy is restricted to in-frame clones and leaves out a portion. This sample has roughly 120,000 clones, with about nine tenths found just once. This clonotype originated in a woman aged 18-30 years in good health and CMV-seronegative. The V and J genes are TRBV19 and TRBJ1-2; weak D call: TRBD1 (5 bases). Source material: PBMCs. For the CDR3, the DNA is TGTGCCAGTAGTATTAGGGGTGACGGGAACTATGGCTACACCTTC. It yields the protein CASSIRGDGNYGYTF.